This TCR beta chain was captured by sequencing in a study of CD8+CD57+ T cells in acquired aplastic anemia. Study-wide background: DNA per sorted CD4+ or CD8+ sample ranged 0.2 to 27.4 ug, averaging roughly 3.2 ug. Study-level results: A set of some 28 CD8+ CDR3 sequences was shared between patients and controls, and these sequences appeared highly expressed in patients.

There are 13 residues in the CDR3. V gave up 5 bases and J gave up 1 base, with 11 bases separating them. Germline V gene lookup returns CDR1 DFQATT and CDR2 SNEGSKA (reference sequence). The sequenced patients had an expansion of CD8+CD57+ cells seen by flow cytometry. At the time of blood sampling, patients had not yet received any therapy. The template for TCR beta VDJ and CDR3 sequence profiling was genomic DNA. TCRdb reprocessed the reads with MiXCR, giving one entry per CDR3 protein. Here the sample spans some 180,000 distinct CDR3 sequences, about 60% being singletons. On this clonotype: Its antigen is still unknown.

This chain uses TRBV20-1 with TRBJ1-1; unclear D gene. The sample comprised sorted CD4+, CD8+, or CD8+CD57+ T cells (not recorded which) from PBMCs. The TCR originated in a human donor with aplastic anemia. The CDR3 spells CSAGWTSNTEAFF. The CDR3 region has the DNA TGCAGTGCTGGATGGACTTCGAACACTGAAGCTTTCTTT.